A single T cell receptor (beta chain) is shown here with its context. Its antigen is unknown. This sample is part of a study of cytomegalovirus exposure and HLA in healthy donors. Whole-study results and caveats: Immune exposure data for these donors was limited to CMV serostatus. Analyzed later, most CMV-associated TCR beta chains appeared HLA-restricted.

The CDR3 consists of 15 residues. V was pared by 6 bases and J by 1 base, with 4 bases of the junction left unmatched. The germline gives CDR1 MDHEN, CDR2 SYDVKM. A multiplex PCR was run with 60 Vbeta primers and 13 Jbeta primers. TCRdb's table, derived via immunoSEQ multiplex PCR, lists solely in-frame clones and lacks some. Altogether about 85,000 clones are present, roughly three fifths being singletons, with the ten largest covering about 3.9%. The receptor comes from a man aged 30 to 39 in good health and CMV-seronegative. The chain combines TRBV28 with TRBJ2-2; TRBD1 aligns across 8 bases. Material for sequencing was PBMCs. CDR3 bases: TGTGCCAGCAGATGGGACAGGTTGAACACCGGGGAGCTGTTTTTT. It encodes CASRWDRLNTGELFF.